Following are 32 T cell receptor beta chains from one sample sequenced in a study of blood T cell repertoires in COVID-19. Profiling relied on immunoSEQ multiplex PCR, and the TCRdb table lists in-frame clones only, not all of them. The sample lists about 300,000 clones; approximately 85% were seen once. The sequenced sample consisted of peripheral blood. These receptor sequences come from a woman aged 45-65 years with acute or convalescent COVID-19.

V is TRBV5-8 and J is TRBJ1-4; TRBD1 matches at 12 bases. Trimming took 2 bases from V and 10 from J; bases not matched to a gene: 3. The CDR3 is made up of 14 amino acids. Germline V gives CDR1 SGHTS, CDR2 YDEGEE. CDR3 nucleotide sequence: TGTGCCAGCAGCTTCGGGACAGGGGGCGCAAAACTGTTTTTT. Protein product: CASSFGTGGAKLFF.

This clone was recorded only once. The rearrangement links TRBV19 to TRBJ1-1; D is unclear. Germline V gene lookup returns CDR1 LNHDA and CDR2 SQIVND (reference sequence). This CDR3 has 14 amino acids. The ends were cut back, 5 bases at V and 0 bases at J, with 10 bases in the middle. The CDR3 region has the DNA TGTGCCAGTAGTCCCCTAGATCTGAACACTGAAGCTTTCTTT. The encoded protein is CASSPLDLNTEAFF. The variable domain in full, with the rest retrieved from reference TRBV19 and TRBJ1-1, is DGGITQSPKYLFRKEGQNVTLSCEQNLNHDAMYWYRQDPGQGLRLIYYSQIVNDFQKGDIAEGYSVSREKKESFPLTVTSAQKNPTAFYLCASSPLDLNTEAFFGQGTRLTVV.

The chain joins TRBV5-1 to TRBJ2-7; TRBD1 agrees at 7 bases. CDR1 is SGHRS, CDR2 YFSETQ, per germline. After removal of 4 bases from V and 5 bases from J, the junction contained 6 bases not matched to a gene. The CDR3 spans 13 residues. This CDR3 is CASSPQGTDEQYF. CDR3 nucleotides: TGCGCCAGCAGCCCCCAGGGGACAGACGAGCAGTACTTC.

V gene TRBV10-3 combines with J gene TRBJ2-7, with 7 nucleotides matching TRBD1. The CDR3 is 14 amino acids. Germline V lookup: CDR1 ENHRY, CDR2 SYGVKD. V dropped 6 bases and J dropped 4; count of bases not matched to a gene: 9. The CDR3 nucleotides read TGTGCCATCAGAGGACAGGACCGGGGTTACGAGCAGTACTTC. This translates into CAIRGQDRGYEQYF.

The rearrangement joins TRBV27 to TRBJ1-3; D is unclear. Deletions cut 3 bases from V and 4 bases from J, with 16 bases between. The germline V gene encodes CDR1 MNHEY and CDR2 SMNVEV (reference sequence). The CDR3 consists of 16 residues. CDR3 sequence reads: CASSFRSERYGNTIYF. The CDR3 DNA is TGTGCCAGCAGTTTTCGTAGCGAGAGGTACGGAAACACCATATATTTT.

In DNA form, the CDR3 reads TGTGCCATCACGCTCGACAGAGCGCAAGAGACCCAGTACTTC. Translation gives CAITLDRAQETQYF. The V and J genes are TRBV5-4 and TRBJ2-5; D might be TRBD1 (5 bases). The CDR3 is 14 residues long. V was shortened by 9 bases and J by 2 bases, with 17 bases between the two germline ends. Per the germline V gene, CDR1 is SGHNT and CDR2 is YYREEE (reference sequence). The full variable domain, in which reference TRBV5-4 and TRBJ2-5 provide the parts outside the CDR3, is ETGVTQSPTHLIKTRGQQVTLRCSSQSGHNTVSWYQQALGQGPQFIFQYYREEENGRGNFPPRFSGLQFPNYSSELNVNALELDDSALYLCAITLDRAQETQYFGPGTRLLVL.

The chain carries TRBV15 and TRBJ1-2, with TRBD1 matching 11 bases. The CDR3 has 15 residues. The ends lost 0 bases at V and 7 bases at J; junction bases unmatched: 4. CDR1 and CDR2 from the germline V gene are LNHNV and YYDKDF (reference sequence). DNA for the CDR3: TGTGCCACCAGCAGAGAAGGGACAGGGGGTTTTGGCTACACCTTC. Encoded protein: CATSREGTGGFGYTF.

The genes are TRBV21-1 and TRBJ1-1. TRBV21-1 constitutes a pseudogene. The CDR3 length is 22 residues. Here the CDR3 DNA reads TGTGCCAGCAGCAAATCTTTCTCTGGCATAGTTGGGGGGGTCGGACGGAACACTGAAGCTTTCTTT. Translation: CASSKSFSGIVGGVGRNTEAFF.

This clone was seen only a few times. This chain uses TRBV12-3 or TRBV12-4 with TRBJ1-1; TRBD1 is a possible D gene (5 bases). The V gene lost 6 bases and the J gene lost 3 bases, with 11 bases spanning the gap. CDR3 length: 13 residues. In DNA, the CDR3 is TGTGCCAGCAGCCCTACGGGGGACACTGAAGCTTTCTTT. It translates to CASSPTGDTEAFF.

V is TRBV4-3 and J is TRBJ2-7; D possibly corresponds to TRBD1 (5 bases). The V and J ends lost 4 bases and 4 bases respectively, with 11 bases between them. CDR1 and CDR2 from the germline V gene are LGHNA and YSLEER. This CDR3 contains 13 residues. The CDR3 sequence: CASSLSRQYEQYF. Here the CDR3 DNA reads TGCGCCAGCAGCCTAAGTCGACAGTACGAGCAGTACTTC.

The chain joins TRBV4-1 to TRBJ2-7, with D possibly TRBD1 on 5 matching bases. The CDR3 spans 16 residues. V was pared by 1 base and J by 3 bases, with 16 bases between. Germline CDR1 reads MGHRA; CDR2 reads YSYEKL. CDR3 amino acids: CASSQAFRQRYYEQYF. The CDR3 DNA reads TGCGCCAGCAGCCAAGCCTTTAGACAGCGATACTACGAGCAGTACTTC.

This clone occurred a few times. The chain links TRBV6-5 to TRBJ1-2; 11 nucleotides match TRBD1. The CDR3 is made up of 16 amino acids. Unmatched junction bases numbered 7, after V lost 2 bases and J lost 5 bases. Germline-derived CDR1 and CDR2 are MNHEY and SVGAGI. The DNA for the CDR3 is TGTGCCAGCAGTTACCTCCGGACAGGGGGCGGGTATGGCTACACCTTC. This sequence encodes CASSYLRTGGGYGYTF.

CDR3 loop: CASSPGTSFAYEQYF. The CDR3 coding sequence is TGTGCCAGCAGCCCCGGGACTAGTTTTGCGTACGAGCAGTACTTC. The chain combines TRBV9 with TRBJ2-7; 8 bases map to TRBD2. CDR1 is SGDLS, CDR2 YYNGEE, per germline. The V and J ends lost 4 bases and 4 bases, in that order; junction bases with no gene match: 10. This CDR3 comprises 15 residues.

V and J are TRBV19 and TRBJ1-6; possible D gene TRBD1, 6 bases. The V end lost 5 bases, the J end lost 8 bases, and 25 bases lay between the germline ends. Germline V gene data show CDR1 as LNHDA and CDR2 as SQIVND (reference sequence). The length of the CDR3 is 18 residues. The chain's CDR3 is CASSSRDIGLIPDSPLHF. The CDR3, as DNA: TGTGCCAGTAGTTCCAGGGACATCGGCTTGATCCCCGATTCACCCCTCCACTTT. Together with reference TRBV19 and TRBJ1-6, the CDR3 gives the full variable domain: DGGITQSPKYLFRKEGQNVTLSCEQNLNHDAMYWYRQDPGQGLRLIYYSQIVNDFQKGDIAEGYSVSREKKESFPLTVTSAQKNPTAFYLCASSSRDIGLIPDSPLHFGNGTRLTVT.

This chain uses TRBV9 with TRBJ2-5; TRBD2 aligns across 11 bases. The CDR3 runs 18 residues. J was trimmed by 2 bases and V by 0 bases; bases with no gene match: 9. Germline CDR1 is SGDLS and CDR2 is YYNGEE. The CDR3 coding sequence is TGTGCCAGCAGCGTAGGGCCTAGCGGGAGGAGCGCTCAAGAGACCCAGTACTTC. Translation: CASSVGPSGRSAQETQYF.

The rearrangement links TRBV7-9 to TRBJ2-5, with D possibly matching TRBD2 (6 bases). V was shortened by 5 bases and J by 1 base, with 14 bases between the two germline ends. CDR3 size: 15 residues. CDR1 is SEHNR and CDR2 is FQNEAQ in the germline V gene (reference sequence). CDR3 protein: CASSHLALGQETQYF. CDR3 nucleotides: TGTGCCAGCAGCCACCTAGCGTTGGGCCAAGAGACCCAGTACTTC.

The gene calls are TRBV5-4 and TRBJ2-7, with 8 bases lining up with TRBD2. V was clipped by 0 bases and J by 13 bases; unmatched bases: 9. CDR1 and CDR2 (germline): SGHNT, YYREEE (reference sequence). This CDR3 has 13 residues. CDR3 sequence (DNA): TGTGCCAGCAGCTTGGTCACTAGCGGACGCTTTTACTTC. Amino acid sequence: CASSLVTSGRFYF.

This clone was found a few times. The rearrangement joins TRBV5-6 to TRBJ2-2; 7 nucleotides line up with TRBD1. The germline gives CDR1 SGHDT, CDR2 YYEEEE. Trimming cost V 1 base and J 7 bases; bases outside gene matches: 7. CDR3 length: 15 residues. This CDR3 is CASSLLDREIGELFF. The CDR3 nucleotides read TGTGCCAGCAGCTTGCTAGACAGGGAGATCGGGGAGCTGTTTTTT.

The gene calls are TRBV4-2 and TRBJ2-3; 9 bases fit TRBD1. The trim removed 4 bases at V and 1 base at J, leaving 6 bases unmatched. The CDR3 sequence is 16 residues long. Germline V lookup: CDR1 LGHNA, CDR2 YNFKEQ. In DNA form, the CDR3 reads TGTGCCAGCAGCCGGGGACAGGGCGATGGCACAGATACGCAGTATTTT. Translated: CASSRGQGDGTDTQYF.

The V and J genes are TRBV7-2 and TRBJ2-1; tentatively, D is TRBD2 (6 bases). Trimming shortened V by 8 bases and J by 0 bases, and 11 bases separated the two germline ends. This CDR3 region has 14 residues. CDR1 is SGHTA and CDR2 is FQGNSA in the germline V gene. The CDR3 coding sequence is TGTGCCAGCTCACAGCGGGTCTCCTACAATGAGCAGTTCTTC. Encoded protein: CASSQRVSYNEQFF. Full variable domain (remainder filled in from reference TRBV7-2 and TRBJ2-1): GAGVSQSPSNKVTEKGKDVELRCDPISGHTALYWYRQSLGQGLEFLIYFQGNSAPDKSGLPSDRFSAERTGGSVSTLTIQRTQQEDSAVYLCASSQRVSYNEQFFGPGTRLTVL.

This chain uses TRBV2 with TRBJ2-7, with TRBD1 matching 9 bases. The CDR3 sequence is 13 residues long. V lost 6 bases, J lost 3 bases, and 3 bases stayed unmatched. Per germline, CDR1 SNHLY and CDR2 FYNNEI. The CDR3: CASRRDRDYEQYF. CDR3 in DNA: TGTGCCAGCAGACGGGACAGGGACTACGAGCAGTACTTC.

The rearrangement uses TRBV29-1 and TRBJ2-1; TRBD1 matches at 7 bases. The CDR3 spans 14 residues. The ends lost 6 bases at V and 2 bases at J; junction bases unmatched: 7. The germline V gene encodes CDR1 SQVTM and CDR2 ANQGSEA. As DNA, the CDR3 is TGCAGCGTGGGACAGCCCCCTACCTACAATGAGCAGTTCTTC. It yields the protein CSVGQPPTYNEQFF.

CDR3 sequence reads: CASSFSTNEKLFF. In DNA form, the CDR3 reads TGTGCCAGCAGCTTCTCAACTAATGAAAAACTGTTTTTT. The chain couples TRBV7-2 to TRBJ1-4; unclear D gene. Trimming took 3 bases from V and 0 from J, leaving 2 bases between them. Per the germline V gene, CDR1 is SGHTA and CDR2 is FQGNSA. The length of the CDR3 is 13 residues.

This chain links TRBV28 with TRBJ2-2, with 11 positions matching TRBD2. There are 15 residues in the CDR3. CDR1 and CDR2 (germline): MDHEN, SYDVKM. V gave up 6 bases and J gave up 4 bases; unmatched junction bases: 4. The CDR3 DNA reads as TGTGCCAGCAGACGACTAGCGGGAACCACCGGGGAGCTGTTTTTT. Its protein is CASRRLAGTTGELFF.

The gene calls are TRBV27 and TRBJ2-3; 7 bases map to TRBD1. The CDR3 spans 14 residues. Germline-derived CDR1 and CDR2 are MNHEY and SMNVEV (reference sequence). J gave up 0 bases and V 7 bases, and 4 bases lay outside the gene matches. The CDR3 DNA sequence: TGTGCCAGCAACGACAGGGCCAGCACAGATACGCAGTATTTT. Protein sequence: CASNDRASTDTQYF.

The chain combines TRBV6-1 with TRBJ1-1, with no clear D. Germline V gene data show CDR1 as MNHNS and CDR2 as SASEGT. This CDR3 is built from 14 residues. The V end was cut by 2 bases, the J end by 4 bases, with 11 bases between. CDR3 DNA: TGTGCCAGCAGTGAATTGGAGGCAGGCACTGAAGCTTTCTTT. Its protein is CASSELEAGTEAFF.

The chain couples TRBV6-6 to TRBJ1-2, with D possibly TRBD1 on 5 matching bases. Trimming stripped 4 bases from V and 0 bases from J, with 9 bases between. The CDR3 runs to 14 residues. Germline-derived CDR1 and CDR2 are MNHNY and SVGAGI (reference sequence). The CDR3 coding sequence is TGTGCCAGCAGTTTACAGGCGCCTAACTATGGCTACACCTTC. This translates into CASSLQAPNYGYTF.

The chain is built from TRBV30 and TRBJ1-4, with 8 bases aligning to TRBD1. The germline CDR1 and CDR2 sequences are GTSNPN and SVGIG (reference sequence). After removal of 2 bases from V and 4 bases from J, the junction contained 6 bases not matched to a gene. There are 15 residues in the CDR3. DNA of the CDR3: TGTGCCTGGAGTCCCAGGGGGCAGGATAATGAAAAACTGTTTTTT. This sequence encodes CAWSPRGQDNEKLFF.

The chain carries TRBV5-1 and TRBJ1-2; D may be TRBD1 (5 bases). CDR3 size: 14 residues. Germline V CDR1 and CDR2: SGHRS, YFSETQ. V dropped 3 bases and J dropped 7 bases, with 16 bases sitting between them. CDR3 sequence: CASSSVRPGGGYTF. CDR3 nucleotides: TGCGCCAGCAGCTCCGTGCGCCCGGGGGGTGGCTACACCTTC.

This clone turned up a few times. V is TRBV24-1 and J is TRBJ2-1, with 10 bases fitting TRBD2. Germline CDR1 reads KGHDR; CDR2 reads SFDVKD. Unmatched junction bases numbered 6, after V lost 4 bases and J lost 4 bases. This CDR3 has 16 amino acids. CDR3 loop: CATSEIAGGSYNEQFF. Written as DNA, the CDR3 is TGTGCCACCAGTGAAATAGCGGGAGGATCATACAATGAGCAGTTCTTC.

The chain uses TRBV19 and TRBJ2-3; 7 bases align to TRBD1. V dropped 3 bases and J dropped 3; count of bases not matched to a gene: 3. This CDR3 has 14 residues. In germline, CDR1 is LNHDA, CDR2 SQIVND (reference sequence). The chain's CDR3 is CASSIRGLTDTQYF. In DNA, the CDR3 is TGTGCCAGTAGTATTAGGGGGCTAACAGATACGCAGTATTTT.

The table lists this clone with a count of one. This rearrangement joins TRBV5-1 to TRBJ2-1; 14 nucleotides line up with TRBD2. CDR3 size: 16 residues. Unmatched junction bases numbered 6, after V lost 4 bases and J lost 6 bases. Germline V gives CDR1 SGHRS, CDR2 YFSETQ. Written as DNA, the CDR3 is TGCGCCAGCAGCCCCGGGACTAGCGGGAGAGGCAATGAGCAGTTCTTC. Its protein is CASSPGTSGRGNEQFF. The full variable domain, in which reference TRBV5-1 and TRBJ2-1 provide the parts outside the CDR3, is KAGVTQTPRYLIKTRGQQVTLSCSPISGHRSVSWYQQTPGQGLQFLFEYFSETQRNKGNFPGRFSGRQFSNSRSEMNVSTLELGDSALYLCASSPGTSGRGNEQFFGPGTRLTVL.